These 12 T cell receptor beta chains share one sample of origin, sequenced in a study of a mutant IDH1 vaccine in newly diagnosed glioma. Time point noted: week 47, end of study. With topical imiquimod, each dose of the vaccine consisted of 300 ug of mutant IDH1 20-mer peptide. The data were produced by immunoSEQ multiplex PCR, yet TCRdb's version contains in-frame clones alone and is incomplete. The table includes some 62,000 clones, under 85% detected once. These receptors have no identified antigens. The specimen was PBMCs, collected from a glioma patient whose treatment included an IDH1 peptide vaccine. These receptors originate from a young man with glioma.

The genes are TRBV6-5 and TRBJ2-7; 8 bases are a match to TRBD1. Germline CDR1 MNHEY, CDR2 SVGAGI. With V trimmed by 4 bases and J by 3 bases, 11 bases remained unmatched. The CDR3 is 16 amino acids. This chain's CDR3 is CASSSLTGGRLYEQYF. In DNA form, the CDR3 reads TGTGCCAGCAGTTCCCTCACAGGGGGACGGCTCTACGAGCAGTACTTC.

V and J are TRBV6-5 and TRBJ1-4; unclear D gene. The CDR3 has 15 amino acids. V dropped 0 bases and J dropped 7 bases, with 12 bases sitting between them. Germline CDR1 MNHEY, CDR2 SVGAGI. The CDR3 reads CASSYSTGMREKLFF. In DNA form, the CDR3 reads TGTGCCAGCAGTTACTCGACGGGGATGCGTGAAAAACTGTTTTTT.

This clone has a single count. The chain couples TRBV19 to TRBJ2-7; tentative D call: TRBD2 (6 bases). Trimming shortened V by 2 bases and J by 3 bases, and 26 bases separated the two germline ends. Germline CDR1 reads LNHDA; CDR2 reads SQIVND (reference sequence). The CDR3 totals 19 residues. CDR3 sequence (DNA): TGTGCCAGTAGTATACTTCATCGCGGTCTACAGACTAGAGACTACGAGCAGTACTTC. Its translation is CASSILHRGLQTRDYEQYF. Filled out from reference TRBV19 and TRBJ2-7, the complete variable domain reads DGGITQSPKYLFRKEGQNVTLSCEQNLNHDAMYWYRQDPGQGLRLIYYSQIVNDFQKGDIAEGYSVSREKKESFPLTVTSAQKNPTAFYLCASSILHRGLQTRDYEQYFGPGTRLTVT.

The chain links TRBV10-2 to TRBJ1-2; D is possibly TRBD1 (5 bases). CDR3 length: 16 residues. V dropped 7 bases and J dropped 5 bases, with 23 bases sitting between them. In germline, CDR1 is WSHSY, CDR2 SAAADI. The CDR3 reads CASTKGQQSYFYGYTF. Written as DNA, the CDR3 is TGCGCCAGCACTAAGGGGCAGCAAAGTTACTTTTATGGCTACACCTTC.

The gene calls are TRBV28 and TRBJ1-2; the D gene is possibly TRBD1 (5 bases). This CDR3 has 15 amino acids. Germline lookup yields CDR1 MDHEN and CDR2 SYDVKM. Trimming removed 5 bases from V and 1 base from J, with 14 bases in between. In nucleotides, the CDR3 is TGTGCCAGCAGTCCTTGGGGGGGATATAACTATGGCTACACCTTC. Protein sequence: CASSPWGGYNYGYTF.

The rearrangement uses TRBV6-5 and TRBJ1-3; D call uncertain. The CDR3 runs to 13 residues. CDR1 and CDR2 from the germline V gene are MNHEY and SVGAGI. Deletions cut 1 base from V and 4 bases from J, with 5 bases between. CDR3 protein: CASSYYAGNTIYF. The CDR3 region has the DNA TGTGCCAGCAGTTACTATGCAGGAAACACCATATATTTT.

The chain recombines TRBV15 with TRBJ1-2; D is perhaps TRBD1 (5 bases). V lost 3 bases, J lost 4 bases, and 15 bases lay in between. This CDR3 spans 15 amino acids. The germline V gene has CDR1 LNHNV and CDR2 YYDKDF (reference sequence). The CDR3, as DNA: TGTGCCACCAGCAGCCCTCTTATCGACAGCTATGGCTACACCTTC. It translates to CATSSPLIDSYGYTF.

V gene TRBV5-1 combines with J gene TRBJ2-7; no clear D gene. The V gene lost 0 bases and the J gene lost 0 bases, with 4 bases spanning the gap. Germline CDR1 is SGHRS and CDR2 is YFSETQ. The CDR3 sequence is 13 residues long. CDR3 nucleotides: TGCGCCAGCAGCTTGGACACCTCCTACGAGCAGTACTTC. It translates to CASSLDTSYEQYF.

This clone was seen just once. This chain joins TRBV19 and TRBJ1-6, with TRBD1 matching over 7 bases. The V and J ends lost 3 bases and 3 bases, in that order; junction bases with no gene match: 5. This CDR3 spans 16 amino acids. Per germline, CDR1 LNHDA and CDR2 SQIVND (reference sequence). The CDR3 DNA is TGTGCCAGTAGTATCCTACGGGACAGCTATAATTCACCCCTCCACTTT. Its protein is CASSILRDSYNSPLHF.

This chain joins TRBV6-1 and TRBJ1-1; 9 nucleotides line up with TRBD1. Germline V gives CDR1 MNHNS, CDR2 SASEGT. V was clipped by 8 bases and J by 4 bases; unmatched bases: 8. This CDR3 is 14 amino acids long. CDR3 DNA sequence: TGTGCCAGCTCGCTAACAGGGGGCGGCACTGAAGCTTTCTTT. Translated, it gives CASSLTGGGTEAFF.

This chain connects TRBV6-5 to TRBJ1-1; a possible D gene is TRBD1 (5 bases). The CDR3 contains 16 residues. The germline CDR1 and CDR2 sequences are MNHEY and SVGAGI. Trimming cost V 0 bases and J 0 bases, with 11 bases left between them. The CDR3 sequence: CASSYSSTGMNTEAFF. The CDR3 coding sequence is TGTGCCAGCAGTTACTCGTCCACAGGAATGAACACTGAAGCTTTCTTT.

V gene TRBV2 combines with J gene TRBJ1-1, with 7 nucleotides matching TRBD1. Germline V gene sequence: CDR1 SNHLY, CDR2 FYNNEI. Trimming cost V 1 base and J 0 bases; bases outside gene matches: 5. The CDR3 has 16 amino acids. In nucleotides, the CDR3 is TGTGCCAGCAGTGAAGGACAGGGACTGATGAACACTGAAGCTTTCTTT. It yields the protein CASSEGQGLMNTEAFF. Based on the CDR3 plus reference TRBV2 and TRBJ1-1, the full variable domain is EPEVTQTPSHQVTQMGQEVILRCVPISNHLYFYWYRQILGQKVEFLVSFYNNEISEKSEIFDDQFSVERPDGSNFTLKIRSTKLEDSAMYFCASSEGQGLMNTEAFFGQGTRLTVV.